This TCR beta chain was retrieved from a study of cytomegalovirus exposure and HLA in healthy donors. V shed 5 bases and J shed 6 bases, with 14 bases lying between them. There are 13 residues in the CDR3. In germline, CDR1 is SGHVS, CDR2 FNYEAQ. 13 Jbeta primers and 60 Vbeta primers were used for the PCR. Sequencing was performed with immunoSEQ multiplex PCR; in TCRdb, only in-frame clones are kept and a portion is missing. This table holds about 110,000 clones, over 65% found once. The receptor comes from a woman aged 25-40 years in good health and CMV-seronegative. Sequenced sample: PBMCs. The chain carries TRBV7-6 and TRBJ2-7, with a tentative D call TRBD2 (6 bases). CDR3: CASSPPGRGEQYF. CDR3 sequence (DNA): TGTGCCAGCAGCCCACCTGGGCGGGGCGAGCAGTACTTC.